The 16 T cell receptor beta chains given below trace back to one sample, sequenced in a study of cytomegalovirus exposure and HLA in healthy donors. The PCR ran on 60 Vbeta and 13 Jbeta primers. TCRdb's table, derived via immunoSEQ multiplex PCR, lists solely in-frame clones and lacks some. The data contain more than 80,000 clones, approximately 84% of them seen just once; the ten biggest clones take up 1% to 1.5%. The material sequenced was PBMCs. The receptors come from a girl aged 2-9 years in good health and CMV-seropositive.

The chain is built from TRBV5-1 and TRBJ1-1; D possibly corresponds to TRBD1 (6 bases). CDR3 length: 14 amino acids. CDR1 is SGHRS and CDR2 is YFSETQ in the germline V gene. Trimming shortened V by 4 bases and J by 5 bases, and 15 bases separated the two germline ends. CDR3 amino acids: CASSELTGNTEAFF. The DNA of the CDR3 is TGCGCCAGCAGCGAGTTAACAGGGAATACTGAAGCTTTCTTT. Full variable domain (outside the CDR3, taken from reference TRBV5-1 and TRBJ1-1): KAGVTQTPRYLIKTRGQQVTLSCSPISGHRSVSWYQQTPGQGLQFLFEYFSETQRNKGNFPGRFSGRQFSNSRSEMNVSTLELGDSALYLCASSELTGNTEAFFGQGTRLTVV.

This chain uses TRBV5-1 with TRBJ2-1; 7 positions match TRBD2. The CDR3 is 15 amino acids. The V gene end was trimmed by 4 bases and the J gene end by 2 bases; junction bases not matched to a gene: 6. The germline V gene has CDR1 SGHRS and CDR2 YFSETQ. This chain's CDR3 is CASSIAGVAYNEQFF. Written as DNA, the CDR3 is TGCGCCAGCAGCATCGCGGGAGTCGCCTACAATGAGCAGTTCTTC.

The J gene is TRBJ2-7, the V gene TRBV10-2; 9 nucleotides agree with TRBD1. There are 22 residues in the CDR3. Germline lookup yields CDR1 WSHSY and CDR2 SAAADI. Trimming cost V 6 bases and J 4 bases; bases outside gene matches: 31. This CDR3 is CASRGYTGGGHGVESGGYEQYF. CDR3 bases: TGCGCCAGCAGGGGGTATACAGGGGGCGGACACGGTGTTGAGAGCGGCGGATACGAGCAGTACTTC.

CDR3 nucleotides: TGTGCCAGCTCTTCGACCGGGACTAGCGGGTACGAGCAGTACTTC. Residues: CASSSTGTSGYEQYF. This rearrangement joins TRBV27 to TRBJ2-7; TRBD2 matches at 12 bases. The CDR3 loop spans 15 amino acids. V shed 8 bases and J 4 bases; nucleotides not matched to a gene: 9. The germline V gene has CDR1 MNHEY and CDR2 SMNVEV (reference sequence).

V gene TRBV6-6 combines with J gene TRBJ2-1; D unclear. The germline V gene has CDR1 MNHNY and CDR2 SVGAGI (reference sequence). V was clipped by 3 bases and J by 8 bases, with 5 bases between them. The CDR3 extends over 11 amino acids. The CDR3 here is CASSYYYEQFF. CDR3 sequence (DNA): TGTGCCAGCAGTTATTACTATGAGCAGTTCTTC.

The gene calls are TRBV29-1 and TRBJ1-2; weak D call: TRBD1 (5 bases). This CDR3 has 14 amino acids. The germline CDR1 and CDR2 sequences are SQVTM and ANQGSEA. V was clipped by 8 bases and J by 4 bases, with 20 bases between them. The CDR3 bases are TGCAGCACCCGACCGGGGGAAGGGACCTATGGCTACACCTTC. This sequence encodes CSTRPGEGTYGYTF.

The chain combines TRBV2 with TRBJ2-5, with D perhaps TRBD2 (6 bases). The J call may be faulty, since TRBJ2-7 better matches the DNA end. The CDR3 runs 13 residues. Germline V gives CDR1 SNHLY, CDR2 FYNNEI. The CDR3 DNA sequence: TGTGCCAGCAGTGCGCAGGGAGGCTACGAGCAGTACTTC. Translating gives CASSAQGGYEQYF.

This clone was detected once. The J gene is TRBJ2-7, the V gene TRBV2; 9 positions agree with TRBD2. Germline assignment: CDR1 SNHLY and CDR2 FYNNEI. V shed 7 bases and J 4 bases; nucleotides not matched to a gene: 11. The CDR3 loop spans 15 amino acids. DNA for the CDR3: TGTGCCAGCACCGACCTCGGGACTAGCTCGTACGAGCAGTACTTC. Translation gives CASTDLGTSSYEQYF. The entire variable domain, with the rest obtained from reference TRBV2 and TRBJ2-7, is as follows: EPEVTQTPSHQVTQMGQEVILRCVPISNHLYFYWYRQILGQKVEFLVSFYNNEISEKSEIFDDQFSVERPDGSNFTLKIRSTKLEDSAMYFCASTDLGTSSYEQYFGPGTRLTVT.

This clone was found a few times. V gene TRBV30 combines with J gene TRBJ2-1; the D gene is possibly TRBD1 (5 bases). V gave up 3 bases and J gave up 3 bases, with 15 bases separating them. CDR1 is GTSNPN, CDR2 SVGIG, per germline (reference sequence). The CDR3 runs 15 residues. The CDR3 protein is CAWSLPTGFYNEQFF. The CDR3, as DNA: TGTGCCTGGAGCCTACCTACAGGTTTCTACAATGAGCAGTTCTTC.

The rearrangement links TRBV13 to TRBJ1-2; D possibly corresponds to TRBD1 (5 bases). Germline CDR1 PRHDT, CDR2 FYEKMQ (reference sequence). The CDR3 consists of 13 residues. V was trimmed by 3 bases and J by 1 base, leaving 6 bases between them. The CDR3 DNA reads as TGTGCCAGCAGCTTTCAGGGTAACTATGGCTACACCTTC. It translates to CASSFQGNYGYTF. Drawing the rest from reference TRBV13 and TRBJ1-2, the complete variable domain is AAGVIQSPRHLIKEKRETATLKCYPIPRHDTVYWYQQGPGQDPQFLISFYEKMQSDKGSIPDRFSAQQFSDYHSELNMSSLELGDSALYFCASSFQGNYGYTFGSGTRLTVV.

V and J are TRBV5-1 and TRBJ2-3; D is unresolved. V was pared by 1 base and J by 1 base, with 10 bases between. The CDR3 consists of 15 residues. In germline, CDR1 is SGHRS, CDR2 YFSETQ. In DNA, the CDR3 is TGCGCCAGCAGCTTGCGCCCTAGTCGCACAGATACGCAGTATTTT. Translating it yields CASSLRPSRTDTQYF.

This rearrangement joins TRBV4-3 to TRBJ2-7; 13 bases are a match to TRBD2. This CDR3 contains 16 residues. CDR1 and CDR2 (germline): LGHNA, YSLEER. V was clipped by 3 bases and J by 2 bases; unmatched bases: 4. CDR3 bases: TGCGCCAGCAGCCAGCGGACTAGCGGGAGAACCTACGAGCAGTACTTC. Amino acid sequence: CASSQRTSGRTYEQYF.

The V gene is TRBV6-5, the J gene TRBJ1-6, with D hard to call. The CDR3 consists of 15 residues. Germline V lookup: CDR1 MNHEY, CDR2 SVGAGI. Trimming removed 5 bases from V and 13 bases from J, with 21 bases in between. CDR3 bases: TGTGCCAGCAGTACTAGGTCGGTCACACCGGTGCCCCTCCACTTT. This translates into CASSTRSVTPVPLHF.

The chain couples TRBV6-5 to TRBJ2-5; 8 bases align to TRBD1. The V gene end was trimmed by 5 bases and the J gene end by 5 bases; junction bases not matched to a gene: 7. The CDR3 extends over 14 amino acids. CDR1 and CDR2 (germline): MNHEY, SVGAGI. The CDR3 here is CASSTRTGTETQYF. CDR3 coding DNA: TGTGCCAGCAGTACCCGGACAGGGACGGAGACCCAGTACTTC.

DNA of the CDR3: TGTGCCAGCAGCGTAGGTCTGGGAGCGAACACCGGGGAGCTGTTTTTT. Its translation is CASSVGLGANTGELFF. V usage is TRBV9 and J usage is TRBJ2-2, with D possibly being TRBD2 (5 bases). The CDR3 length is 16 residues. Trimming removed 0 bases at V and 0 bases at J, with 9 bases between. Germline CDR1 is SGDLS and CDR2 is YYNGEE.

The CDR3 DNA reads as TGTGCCAGCTCACCTACGGCCGGGTCGAACACTGAAGCTTTCTTT. Its protein product is CASSPTAGSNTEAFF. This chain uses TRBV18 with TRBJ1-1; D not resolved. This CDR3 spans 15 amino acids. The germline gives CDR1 KGHSH, CDR2 LQKENI. Deletions cut 3 bases from V and 1 base from J, with 12 bases between.